The TCR beta chain described here comes from a study of blood T cells in healthy people across ages. Through a sample-barcoded 5' primer and a J-beta primer mix, a second PCR was run for 7 to 11 cycles. TCRdb processed the 5' RACE reads anew with MiXCR; each CDR3 protein has one entry. Among approximately 810,000 distinct CDR3 sequences, about 30% were seen once, and the ten largest hold about 18%. Trimming stripped 1 base from V and 7 bases from J, with 16 bases between. The CDR3 sequence is 15 residues long. Germline values: CDR1 SEHNR, CDR2 FQNEAQ (reference sequence). This clonotype was counted ten times or more. Those donating, healthy Caucasian individuals from Russia, were aged about 6 to 95. Around 10 milliliters was the volume of peripheral blood drawn from each donor.

This sequence originates from a woman older than 75 in good health. The chain links TRBV7-9 to TRBJ1-2, with D possibly matching TRBD1 (6 bases). The source material was blood. Written as DNA, the CDR3 is TGTGCCAGCAGCTTAGGAAACCCGAGCAGGGGTGGCTACACCTTC. Its translation: CASSLGNPSRGGYTF.